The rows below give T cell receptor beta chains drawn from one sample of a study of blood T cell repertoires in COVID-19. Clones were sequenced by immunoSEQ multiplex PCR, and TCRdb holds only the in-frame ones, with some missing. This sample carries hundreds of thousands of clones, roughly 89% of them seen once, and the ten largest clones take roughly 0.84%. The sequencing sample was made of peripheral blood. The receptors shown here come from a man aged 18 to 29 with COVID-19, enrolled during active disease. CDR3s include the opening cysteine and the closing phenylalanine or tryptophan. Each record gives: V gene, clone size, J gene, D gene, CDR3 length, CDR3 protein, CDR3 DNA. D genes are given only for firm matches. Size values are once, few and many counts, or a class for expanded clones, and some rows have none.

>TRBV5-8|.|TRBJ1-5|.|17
CASSSIRGGLGNQPQHF
TGTGCCAGCAGCTCCATACGGGGGGGTTTGGGCAATCAGCCCCAGCATTTT
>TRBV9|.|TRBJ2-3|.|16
CASSTQGAGGTDTQYF
TGTGCCAGCAGCACTCAAGGGGCAGGGGGCACAGATACGCAGTATTTT
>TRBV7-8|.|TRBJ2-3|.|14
CASSPWDWVDTQYF
TGTGCCAGCAGCCCCTGGGACTGGGTGGATACGCAGTATTTT
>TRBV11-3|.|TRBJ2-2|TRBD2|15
CASSGSGRDTGELFF
TGTGCCAGCAGCGGTAGCGGGAGGGACACCGGGGAGCTGTTTTTT
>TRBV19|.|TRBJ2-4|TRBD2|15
CASSIGPSGRNIQYF
TGTGCCAGTAGTATTGGCCCTAGCGGGAGAAACATTCAGTACTTC
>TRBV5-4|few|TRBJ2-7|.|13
CASSLIGGYEQYF
TGTGCCAGCAGCTTGATTGGCGGCTACGAGCAGTACTTC
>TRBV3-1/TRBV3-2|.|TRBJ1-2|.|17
CASSLYPGTPPFYGYTF
TGTGCCAGCAGCCTATATCCCGGGACACCTCCTTTTTATGGCTACACCTTC
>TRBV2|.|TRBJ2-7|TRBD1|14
CARLRGQRFDEQYF
TGTGCCAGACTCCGGGGACAGCGATTCGACGAGCAGTACTTC
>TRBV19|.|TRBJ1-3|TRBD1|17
CASSTGTGGASGNTIYF
TGTGCCAGTAGTACCGGGACAGGGGGCGCGAGTGGAAACACCATATATTTT
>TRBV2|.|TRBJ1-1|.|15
CASSWTDQGNTEAFF
TGTGCCAGCAGTTGGACCGACCAGGGGAACACTGAAGCTTTCTTT
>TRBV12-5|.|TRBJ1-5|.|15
CASGLVMGGNQPQHF
TGTGCTAGTGGTTTGGTAATGGGAGGGAATCAGCCCCAGCATTTT
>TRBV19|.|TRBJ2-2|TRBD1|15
CASSARDRATGELFF
TGTGCCAGTAGTGCAAGGGACAGGGCGACCGGGGAGCTGTTTTTT
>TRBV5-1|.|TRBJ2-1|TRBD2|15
CAGPSSLAGYNEQFF
TGCGCCGGACCAAGCTCACTAGCGGGGTACAATGAGCAGTTCTTC
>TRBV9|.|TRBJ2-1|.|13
CASSVGIYNEQFF
TGTGCCAGCAGCGTCGGGATCTACAATGAGCAGTTCTTC
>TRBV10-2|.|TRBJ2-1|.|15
CASSGSRATYNEQFF
TGCGCCAGCAGTGGCAGCAGGGCGACCTACAATGAGCAGTTCTTC
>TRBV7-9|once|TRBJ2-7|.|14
CASSLVEGTYEQYF
TGTGCCAGCAGCTTAGTTGAGGGAACCTACGAGCAGTACTTC
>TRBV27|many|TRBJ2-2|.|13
CATQTANTGELFF
TGTGCCACCCAGACAGCGAACACCGGGGAGCTGTTTTTT
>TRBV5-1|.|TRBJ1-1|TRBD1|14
CASSSQGAGTEAFF
TGCGCCAGCAGCTCACAGGGGGCTGGCACTGAAGCTTTCTTT
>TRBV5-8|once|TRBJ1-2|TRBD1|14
CASSFLPGQGGYTF
TGTGCCAGCAGCTTCTTGCCTGGACAGGGCGGCTACACCTTC
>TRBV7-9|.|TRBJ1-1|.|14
CASSIGGVSTEAFF
TGTGCCAGCAGTATCGGGGGAGTGAGCACTGAAGCTTTCTTT
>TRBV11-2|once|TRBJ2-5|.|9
CASRETQYF
TGTGCCAGTCGGGAGACCCAGTACTTC
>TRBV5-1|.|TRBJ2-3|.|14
CASSLYLGTDTQYF
TGCGCCAGCAGCTTGTACCTAGGCACAGATACGCAGTATTTT
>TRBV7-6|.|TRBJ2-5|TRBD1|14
CASRSTGGGETQYF
TGTGCCAGCAGATCCACAGGGGGAGGAGAGACCCAGTACTTC
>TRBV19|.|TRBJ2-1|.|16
CASSPPPGLLYNEQFF
TGTGCCAGTTCTCCACCACCGGGACTCCTCTACAATGAGCAGTTCTTC
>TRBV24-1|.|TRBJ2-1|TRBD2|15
CATTRASGGYNEQFF
TGTGCCACCACCCGGGCTAGCGGGGGCTACAATGAGCAGTTCTTC
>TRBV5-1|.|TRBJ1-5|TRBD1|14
CASSLQGGDQPQHF
TGCGCCAGCAGCTTGCAGGGGGGAGATCAGCCCCAGCATTTT
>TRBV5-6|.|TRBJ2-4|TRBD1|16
CASSFTTGRAKNIQYF
TGTGCCAGCAGCTTTACGACAGGGCGAGCCAAAAACATTCAGTACTTC
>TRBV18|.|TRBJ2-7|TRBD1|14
CASSPQTGYGEQYF
TGTGCCAGCTCACCTCAGACAGGGTATGGCGAGCAGTACTTC
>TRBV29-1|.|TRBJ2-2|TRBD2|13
CSVEGSGGGELFF
TGCAGCGTTGAAGGTAGCGGGGGCGGGGAGCTGTTTTTT
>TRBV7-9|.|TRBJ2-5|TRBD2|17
CASSLGIGRAFLETQYF
TGTGCCAGCAGCTTAGGGATCGGGAGGGCCTTTCTGGAGACCCAGTACTTC
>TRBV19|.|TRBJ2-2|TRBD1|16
CASSIPTGVGTGELFF
TGTGCCAGTAGTATTCCCACAGGGGTGGGGACCGGGGAGCTGTTTTTT
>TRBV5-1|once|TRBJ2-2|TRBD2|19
CASSWSGLAGGLRTGELFF
TGCGCCAGCAGCTGGAGCGGACTAGCGGGAGGGCTTCGCACCGGGGAGCTGTTTTTT
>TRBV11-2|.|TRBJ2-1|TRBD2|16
CASSQRGESSYNEQFF
TGTGCCAGCAGCCAGCGGGGGGAGAGCTCCTACAATGAGCAGTTCTTC
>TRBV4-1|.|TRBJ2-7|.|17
CASSQDWSRGNPYEQYF
TGCGCCAGCAGCCAAGATTGGAGCAGGGGCAATCCCTACGAGCAGTACTTC
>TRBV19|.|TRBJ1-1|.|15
CASMGPGAGKTEAFF
TGTGCCAGTATGGGGCCAGGGGCCGGAAAAACTGAAGCTTTCTTT